In this sample, the clone carrying this TCR beta chain turned up a few times. Antigen: not known. This record belongs to a study of T-cell memory formation after mild COVID-19. Across the whole study: TCR clusters were largely donor specific.

Study-level findings and limits: CD4+ contracting clones were mainly CM and EM; CD8+ ones, EMRA.

5'RACE primed from the constant segment yielded TCR alpha and TCR beta cDNA libraries bearing sample barcodes and UMIs. TCRdb re-derived calls from the 5' RACE reads in MiXCR, one entry per CDR3 protein. The sample includes 150,000 or so distinct CDR3 sequences, about 25% of them seen just once. This CDR3 comprises 17 residues. The V segment lost 5 bases and the J segment 2 bases; nucleotides outside the gene matches: 11. Per the germline V gene, CDR1 is SGHVS and CDR2 is FNYEAQ. Sequences were obtained from PBMCs or a T cell subset sorted from them (not recorded which). This sequence joins TRBV7-6 and TRBJ2-3; 9 positions agree with TRBD2. This TCR came from an adult woman who had mild COVID-19 (a few samples of this study predate the infection). Cell type and time point are not known. CDR3 sequence reads: CASSPEGRGGFTDTQYF. For the CDR3, the DNA is TGTGCCAGCAGCCCCGAGGGGCGGGGGGGCTTCACAGATACGCAGTATTTT.